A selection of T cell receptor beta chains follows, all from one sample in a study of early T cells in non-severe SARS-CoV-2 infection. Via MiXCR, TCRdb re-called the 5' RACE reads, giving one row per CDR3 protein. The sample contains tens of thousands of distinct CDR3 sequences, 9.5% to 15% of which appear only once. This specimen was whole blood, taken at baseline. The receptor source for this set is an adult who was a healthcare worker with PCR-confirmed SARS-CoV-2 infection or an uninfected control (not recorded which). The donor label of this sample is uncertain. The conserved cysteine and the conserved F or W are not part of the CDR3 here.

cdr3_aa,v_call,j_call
ASSLPSDTQY,TRBV5-1,TRBJ2-3
SVSGGTGVNQPQH,TRBV29-1,TRBJ1-5
ASSHRTSGTDTQY,TRBV4-1,TRBJ2-3
ASTVRQGRPDGYT,TRBV10-2,TRBJ1-2
SVQGDRGTNTGELF,TRBV29-1,TRBJ2-2
SARTDTSTDTQY,TRBV20-1,TRBJ2-3
ASSPGLAGVNTGELF,TRBV12-3/TRBV12-4,TRBJ2-2
ATSARRGQIYGYT,TRBV24-1,TRBJ1-2
ASSPGQGAMNTEAF,TRBV12-3/TRBV12-4,TRBJ1-1
ASSFITKDRLLPTNEKLF,TRBV7-8,TRBJ1-4
ASSQDGAQARSTEAF,TRBV3-1,TRBJ1-1
ASSPCSGPSTDTQY,TRBV18,TRBJ2-3
ASSLGTLGTQY,TRBV11-2,TRBJ2-3
ASRELIETQY,TRBV2,TRBJ2-5
ASSQDSAKNYGYT,TRBV4-2,TRBJ1-2
ATSDTSPSRYGYT,TRBV24-1,TRBJ1-2
ASRAGGTTQY,TRBV12-3/TRBV12-4,TRBJ2-3
ASSDDLYQETQY,TRBV7-9,TRBJ2-5
ASSVDVRGTPSTDTQY,TRBV9,TRBJ2-3
ASSYHGSRGRNTEAF,TRBV6-5,TRBJ1-1
ASLKPILTGGFEAF,TRBV6-4,TRBJ1-1
ASSLDGGSNTEAF,TRBV5-1,TRBJ1-1
ASSLGTSTEAF,TRBV6-5,TRBJ1-1
ASSVSSYTEAF,TRBV6-1,TRBJ1-1
ASSPLYGGTADTQY,TRBV9,TRBJ2-3
ATPRRQGDMEQF,TRBV12-3/TRBV12-4,TRBJ2-1
ASSPQSANYGYT,TRBV18,TRBJ1-2
ASSLASRNTEAF,TRBV12-3/TRBV12-4,TRBJ1-1
ASSEGSPPFY,TRBV2,TRBJ2-5
ASSRLAGGRNTGELF,TRBV19,TRBJ2-2
ASSGTSGGLYNEQF,TRBV2,TRBJ2-1
ASSERPDLNGYT,TRBV28,TRBJ1-2
ASRTLLGTGIEKLF,TRBV19,TRBJ1-4
ASRDRGLSNEKLF,TRBV6-1,TRBJ1-4
ASSFQTYNEQF,TRBV7-2,TRBJ2-1
ASSTTTGTSGNTIY,TRBV11-2,TRBJ1-3
ASSSLAGQETQY,TRBV5-1,TRBJ2-5
ASSAFQGYEQF,TRBV10-1,TRBJ2-1
ASRPGTAYNSPLH,TRBV2,TRBJ1-6
ASSQESGGNTGELF,TRBV4-1,TRBJ2-2
ASSQDRRGPYNEQF,TRBV14,TRBJ2-1
ASSQPTLDTQY,TRBV5-1,TRBJ2-3
ASSLGRTHRNTIY,TRBV7-2,TRBJ1-3
ASSQVFSGGGTDTQY,TRBV4-1,TRBJ2-3
ASRLAEYNEQF,TRBV7-8,TRBJ2-1
ASSLGRMGVQETQY,TRBV5-4,TRBJ2-5
ASSDTGGLSPLH,TRBV2,TRBJ1-6
ASSSVPNSPLH,TRBV6-9,TRBJ1-6
ASSLLATRDNEQF,TRBV2,TRBJ2-1
ASIGSTEKLF,TRBV6-6,TRBJ1-4
ASSEIGGADTQY,TRBV10-2,TRBJ2-3
ASSQDKGAMNSPLH,TRBV3-1,TRBJ1-6
ATSDSTSKAQY,TRBV24-1,TRBJ2-3
SARDRSWDTEAF,TRBV20-1,TRBJ1-1
ASSEDRAHEQF,TRBV2,TRBJ2-1